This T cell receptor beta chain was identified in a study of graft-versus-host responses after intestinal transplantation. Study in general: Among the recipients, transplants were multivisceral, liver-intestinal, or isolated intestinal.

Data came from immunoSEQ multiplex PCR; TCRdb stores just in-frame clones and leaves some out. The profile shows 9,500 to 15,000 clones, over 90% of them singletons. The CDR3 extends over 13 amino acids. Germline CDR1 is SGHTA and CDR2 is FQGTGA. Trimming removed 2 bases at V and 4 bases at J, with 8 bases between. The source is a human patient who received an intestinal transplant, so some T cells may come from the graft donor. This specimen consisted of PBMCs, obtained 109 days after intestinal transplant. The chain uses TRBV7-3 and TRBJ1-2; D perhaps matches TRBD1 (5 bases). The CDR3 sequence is CASSLDGAYGYTF. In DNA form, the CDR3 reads TGTGCCAGCAGCTTAGACGGGGCCTATGGCTACACCTTC.